The present T cell receptor (beta chain) was sequenced within a study of shared clonotypes between healthy human individuals. At the deep level, the assay was run. Each subset's genomic DNA was shared equally among a number of immunoSEQ plates. Measured with immunoSEQ multiplex PCR; TCRdb has only the in-frame clones, and not every one. The repertoire holds 800,000 to 1,200,000 clones, with around 78% as singletons. From CD4+ cells came CD45RA+ naive and CD45RA-negative memory subsets. In germline, CDR1 is SGHRS, CDR2 YFSETQ. CDR3 size: 13 residues. Trimming took off 8 bases at V and 2 bases at J, with 12 bases between the two ends.

What was sequenced was memory CD4+ T cells from PBMCs. As to subset: CD45RA-negative fraction. The clonotype comes from a man younger than 30 in good health. Some clones in this sample may be carry-over from other donors' samples. The J gene is TRBJ2-3, the V gene TRBV5-1; D is undetermined. This CDR3 is CASNALPTDTQYF. The CDR3 nucleotides read TGCGCCAGTAATGCCCTCCCCACAGATACGCAGTATTTT.